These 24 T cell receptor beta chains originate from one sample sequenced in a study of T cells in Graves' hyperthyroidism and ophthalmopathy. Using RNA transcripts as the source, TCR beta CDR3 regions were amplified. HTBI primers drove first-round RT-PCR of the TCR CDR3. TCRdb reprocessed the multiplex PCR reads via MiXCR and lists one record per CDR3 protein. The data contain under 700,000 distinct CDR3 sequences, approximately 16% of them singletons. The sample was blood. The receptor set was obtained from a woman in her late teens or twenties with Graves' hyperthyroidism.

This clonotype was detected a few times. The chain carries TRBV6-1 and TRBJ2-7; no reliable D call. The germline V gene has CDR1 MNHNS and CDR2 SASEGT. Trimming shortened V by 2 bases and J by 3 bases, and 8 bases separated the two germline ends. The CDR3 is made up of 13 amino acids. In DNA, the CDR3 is TGTGCCAGCAGTGAATTCAGCTTCTACGAGCAGTACTTC. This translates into CASSEFSFYEQYF.

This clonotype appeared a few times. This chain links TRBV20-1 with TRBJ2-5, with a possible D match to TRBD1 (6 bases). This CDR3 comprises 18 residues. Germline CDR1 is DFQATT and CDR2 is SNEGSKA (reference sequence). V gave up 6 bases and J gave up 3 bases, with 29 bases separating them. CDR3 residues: CSATHAQGTFISEETQYF. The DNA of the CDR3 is TGCAGTGCCACGCACGCCCAGGGGACGTTTATCTCAGAAGAGACCCAGTACTTC.

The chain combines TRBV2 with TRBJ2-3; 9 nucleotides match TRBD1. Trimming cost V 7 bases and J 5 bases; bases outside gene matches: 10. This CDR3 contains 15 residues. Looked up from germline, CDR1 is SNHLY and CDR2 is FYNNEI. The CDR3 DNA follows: TGTGCCAGCAAACCGGGACAGGGCAGGGGAGATACGCAGTATTTT. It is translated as CASKPGQGRGDTQYF.

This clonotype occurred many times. The CDR3 DNA is TGTGCCAGCAGTTACACGGGACAGTACACCGGGGAGCTGTTTTTT. Residues: CASSYTGQYTGELFF. V is TRBV6-6 and J is TRBJ2-2; 7 bases map to TRBD1. Germline V lookup: CDR1 MNHNY, CDR2 SVGAGI (reference sequence). This CDR3 is 15 amino acids long. The V segment lost 2 bases and the J segment 3 bases; nucleotides outside the gene matches: 3.

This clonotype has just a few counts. The CDR3 loop reads CASSLAAPTGAQTYEQYF. DNA of the CDR3: TGTGCCAGCAGCTTAGCGGCCCCTACAGGGGCCCAGACCTACGAGCAGTACTTC. The chain links TRBV7-6 to TRBJ2-7; 7 nucleotides align to TRBD1. Germline CDR1 reads SGHVS; CDR2 reads FNYEAQ. The CDR3 is 18 amino acids. The V and J ends lost 0 bases and 2 bases, in that order; junction bases with no gene match: 13.

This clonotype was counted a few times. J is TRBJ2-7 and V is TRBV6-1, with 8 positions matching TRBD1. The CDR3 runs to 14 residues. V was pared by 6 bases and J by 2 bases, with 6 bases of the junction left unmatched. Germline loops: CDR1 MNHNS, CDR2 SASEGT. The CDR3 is CASRQGGLTYEQYF. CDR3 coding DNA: TGTGCCAGCAGACAGGGGGGACTTACCTACGAGCAGTACTTC.

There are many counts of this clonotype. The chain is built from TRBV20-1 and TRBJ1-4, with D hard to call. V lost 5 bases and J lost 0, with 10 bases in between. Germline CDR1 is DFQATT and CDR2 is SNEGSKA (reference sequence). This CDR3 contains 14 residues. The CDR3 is CSAAWSATNEKLFF. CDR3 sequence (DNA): TGCAGTGCTGCCTGGAGTGCAACTAATGAAAAACTGTTTTTT.

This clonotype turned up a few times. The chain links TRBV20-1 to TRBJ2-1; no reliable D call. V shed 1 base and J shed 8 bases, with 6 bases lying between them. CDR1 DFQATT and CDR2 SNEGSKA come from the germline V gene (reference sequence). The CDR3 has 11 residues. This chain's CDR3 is CSARVVHEQFF. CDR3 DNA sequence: TGCAGTGCTAGAGTTGTCCATGAGCAGTTCTTC.

CDR3 sequence: CASRERGREAGELFF. The CDR3 region has the DNA TGTGCCAGCAGGGAGAGGGGCAGGGAGGCCGGGGAGCTGTTTTTT. The chain links TRBV6-1 to TRBJ2-2, with D perhaps matching TRBD2 (6 bases). Germline assignment: CDR1 MNHNS and CDR2 SASEGT. Trimming took off 6 bases at V and 6 bases at J, with 17 bases between the two ends. The CDR3 contains 15 residues.

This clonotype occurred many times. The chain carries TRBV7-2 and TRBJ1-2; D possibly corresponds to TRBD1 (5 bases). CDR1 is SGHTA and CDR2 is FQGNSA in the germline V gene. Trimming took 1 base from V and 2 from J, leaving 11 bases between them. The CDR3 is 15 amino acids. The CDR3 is CASSLDWGRNYGYTF. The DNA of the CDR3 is TGTGCCAGCAGCTTAGACTGGGGACGGAACTATGGCTACACCTTC.

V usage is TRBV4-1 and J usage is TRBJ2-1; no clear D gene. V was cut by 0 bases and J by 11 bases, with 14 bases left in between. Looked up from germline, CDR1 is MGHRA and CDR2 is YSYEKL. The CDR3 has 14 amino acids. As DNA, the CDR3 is TGCGCCAGCAGCCAAGATCTTTATCGGGCTAAGCAGTTCTTC. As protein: CASSQDLYRAKQFF.

CDR3 DNA: TGTGCCAGCAGTCTTGGTGGGGACTATGAGCAGTTCTTC. Its translation: CASSLGGDYEQFF. This chain links TRBV12-3 or TRBV12-4 with TRBJ2-1, with D perhaps TRBD2 (6 bases). Trimming stripped 5 bases from V and 8 bases from J, with 13 bases between. The CDR3 is 13 residues long.

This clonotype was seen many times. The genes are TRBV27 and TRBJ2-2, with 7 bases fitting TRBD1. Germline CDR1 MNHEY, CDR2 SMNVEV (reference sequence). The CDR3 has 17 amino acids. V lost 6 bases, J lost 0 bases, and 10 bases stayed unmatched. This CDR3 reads CASSRDSALTNTGELFF. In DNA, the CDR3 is TGTGCCAGCAGCCGGGACAGCGCACTAACGAACACCGGGGAGCTGTTTTTT.

CDR3 protein: CASSERTADNEQFF. CDR3 bases: TGTGCCAGCAGTGAAAGGACAGCGGACAATGAGCAGTTCTTC. The chain carries TRBV2 and TRBJ2-1, with D possibly matching TRBD1 (6 bases). V gave up 2 bases and J gave up 5 bases, with 10 bases separating them. Germline lookup yields CDR1 SNHLY and CDR2 FYNNEI. There are 14 residues in the CDR3.

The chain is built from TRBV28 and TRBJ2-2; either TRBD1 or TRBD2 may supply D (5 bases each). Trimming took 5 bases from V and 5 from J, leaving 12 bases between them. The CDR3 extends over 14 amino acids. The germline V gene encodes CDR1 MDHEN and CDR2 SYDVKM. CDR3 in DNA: TGTGCCAGCAGTCCGGGACGCATGACCGGGGAGCTGTTTTTT. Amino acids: CASSPGRMTGELFF.

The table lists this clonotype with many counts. The CDR3 DNA follows: TGCAGTGCTCCCCGGGGGGGCAGCTCCTACGAGCAGTACTTC. Amino acids: CSAPRGGSSYEQYF. V usage is TRBV20-1 and J usage is TRBJ2-7, with 8 bases matching TRBD2. The junction had 6 bases not matched to a gene; V was cut back by 5 bases and J by 0 bases. Germline V gene lookup returns CDR1 DFQATT and CDR2 SNEGSKA (reference sequence). The CDR3 has 14 amino acids.

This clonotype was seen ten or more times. DNA of the CDR3: TGCAGTGCTAGGGGACATCCCGGGGAGACCCAGTACTTC. Residues: CSARGHPGETQYF. The chain has TRBV20-1 and TRBJ2-5, with a weak D call TRBD1 (6 bases). The CDR3 is 13 residues long. The V gene lost 3 bases and the J gene lost 5 bases, with 13 bases spanning the gap. Germline loops: CDR1 DFQATT, CDR2 SNEGSKA (reference sequence).

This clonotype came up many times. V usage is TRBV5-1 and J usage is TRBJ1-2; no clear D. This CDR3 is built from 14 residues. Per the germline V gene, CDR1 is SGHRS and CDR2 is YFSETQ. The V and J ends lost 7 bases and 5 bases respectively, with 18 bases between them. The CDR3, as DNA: TGCGCCAGCCAAGAGTTCGCGGGCCCTTATGGCTACACCTTC. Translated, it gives CASQEFAGPYGYTF.

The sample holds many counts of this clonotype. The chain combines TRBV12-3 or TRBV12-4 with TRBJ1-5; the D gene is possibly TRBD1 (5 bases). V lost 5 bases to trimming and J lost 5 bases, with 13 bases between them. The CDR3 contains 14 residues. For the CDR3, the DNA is TGTGCCAGCAGTCAAGGGACGGAATATCAGCCCCAGCATTTT. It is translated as CASSQGTEYQPQHF.

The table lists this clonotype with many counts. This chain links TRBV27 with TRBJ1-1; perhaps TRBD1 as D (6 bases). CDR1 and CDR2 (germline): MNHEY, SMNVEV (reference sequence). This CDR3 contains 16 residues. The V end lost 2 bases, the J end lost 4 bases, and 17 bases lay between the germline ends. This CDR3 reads CASSLNRGAGITEAFF. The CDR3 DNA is TGTGCCAGCAGTTTAAATAGGGGGGCAGGAATCACTGAAGCTTTCTTT.

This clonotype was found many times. In DNA, the CDR3 is TGCAGCGTTGTTGCGGACAGCCTCATGAACACTGAAGCTTTCTTT. Protein sequence: CSVVADSLMNTEAFF. The chain joins TRBV29-1 to TRBJ1-1; a possible D gene is TRBD1 (6 bases). The length of the CDR3 is 15 residues. The V end lost 4 bases, the J end lost 0 bases, and 15 bases lay between the germline ends. Germline loops: CDR1 SQVTM, CDR2 ANQGSEA.

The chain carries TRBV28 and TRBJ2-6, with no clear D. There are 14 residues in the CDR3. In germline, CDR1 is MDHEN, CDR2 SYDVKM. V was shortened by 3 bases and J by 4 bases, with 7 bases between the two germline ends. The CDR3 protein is CASSLTPGANVLTF. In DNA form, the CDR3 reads TGTGCCAGCAGTTTGACCCCAGGGGCCAACGTCCTGACTTTC.

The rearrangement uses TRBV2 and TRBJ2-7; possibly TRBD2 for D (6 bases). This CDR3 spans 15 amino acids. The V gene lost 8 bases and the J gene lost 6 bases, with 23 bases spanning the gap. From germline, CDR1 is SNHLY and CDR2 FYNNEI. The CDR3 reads CASSPPEGLAPEQYF. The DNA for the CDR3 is TGTGCCAGCTCGCCGCCGGAAGGGCTAGCGCCCGAGCAGTACTTC.

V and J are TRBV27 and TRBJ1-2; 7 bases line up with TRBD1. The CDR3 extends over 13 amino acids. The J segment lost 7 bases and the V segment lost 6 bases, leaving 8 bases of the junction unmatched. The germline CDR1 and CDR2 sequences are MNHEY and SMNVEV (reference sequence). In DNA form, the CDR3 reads TGTGCCAGCAGCTCCGACAGGGCCTCTGGCTACACCTTC. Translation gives CASSSDRASGYTF.